The present entry profiles one T cell receptor beta chain with its context. What it binds is unknown. Profiled with immunoSEQ multiplex PCR; TCRdb holds only in-frame clones, not every one. Here the sample spans about 150,000 clones, 91% being singletons. The sample originates from a study of T cell responses to AZD1222 COVID-19 vaccine. Germline V lookup: CDR1 SGHDT, CDR2 YYEEEE. V was pared by 3 bases and J by 2 bases, with 11 bases of the junction left unmatched. This CDR3 comprises 17 residues. Overall study results and limits: The donor group comprised mostly white British people and more females; the analysis possibly underestimated clonal diversity.

Sequences were derived from peripheral blood, sampled 28 days after the second dose of the MenACWY control vaccine. The gene calls are TRBV5-6 and TRBJ2-1, with 7 bases identical to TRBD2. This receptor was identified in an adult who received the MenACWY meningococcal vaccine as a control. For the CDR3, the DNA is TGTGCCAGCAGCTCTCTGAGCGGGGTGCCCACCTACAATGAGCAGTTCTTC. Residues: CASSSLSGVPTYNEQFF.